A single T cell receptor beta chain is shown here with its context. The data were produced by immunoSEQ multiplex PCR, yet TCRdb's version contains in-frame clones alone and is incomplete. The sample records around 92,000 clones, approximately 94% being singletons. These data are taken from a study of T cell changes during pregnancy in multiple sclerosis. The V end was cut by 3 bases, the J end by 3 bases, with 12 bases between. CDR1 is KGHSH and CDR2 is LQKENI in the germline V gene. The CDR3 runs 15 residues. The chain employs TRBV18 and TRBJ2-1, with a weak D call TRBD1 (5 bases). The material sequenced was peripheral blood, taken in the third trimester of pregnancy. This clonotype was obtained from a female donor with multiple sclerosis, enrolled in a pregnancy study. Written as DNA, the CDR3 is TGTGCCAGCTCACCGACCCCAGGGTTCTACAATGAGCAGTTCTTC. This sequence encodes CASSPTPGFYNEQFF.